One and the same sample provided the 25 T cell receptor beta chains below, sequenced in a study of blood T cell repertoires in COVID-19. Method: immunoSEQ multiplex PCR; TCRdb's copy keeps in-frame clones and lacks some. The sample shows over 150,000 clones, roughly 90% of them seen only once. The material sequenced was peripheral blood. These receptors were taken from a man aged 50-60 years with COVID-19, enrolled during active disease.

This clone came up a few times. Other nucleotide sequences in the sample specify the same CDR3. This chain connects TRBV19 to TRBJ1-5; maybe TRBD1 (5 bases). Between the trimmed V and J ends, which lost 3 bases and 2 bases, there was a span of 11 bases. The CDR3 has 15 residues. From germline, CDR1 is LNHDA and CDR2 SQIVND (reference sequence). CDR3 DNA: TGTGCCAGTAGTATCCCAGGGCTGGGCAATCAGCCCCAGCATTTT. Protein: CASSIPGLGNQPQHF.

The V gene is TRBV19, the J gene TRBJ2-3; perhaps TRBD2 as D (6 bases). The length of the CDR3 is 15 residues. The germline V gene encodes CDR1 LNHDA and CDR2 SQIVND (reference sequence). Trimming left V 5 bases short and J 3 bases short, with 15 bases between. CDR3 coding DNA: TGTGCCAGTAGTTTCGATCGGGACTGGACAGATACGCAGTATTTT. It encodes CASSFDRDWTDTQYF.

This clone was detected ten times or more. The V gene is TRBV7-9, the J gene TRBJ2-3; a weak D match, TRBD1 (6 bases). CDR1 SEHNR and CDR2 FQNEAQ come from the germline V gene (reference sequence). With 1 base removed from V and 2 bases from J, the gap between germline ends came to 13 bases. This CDR3 region has 16 residues. The CDR3 bases are TGTGCCAGCAGCTTAGAGGGGGACCGATCCACAGATACGCAGTATTTT. This sequence encodes CASSLEGDRSTDTQYF.

The gene calls are TRBV18 and TRBJ1-3, with unresolved D. The V and J ends lost 5 bases and 5 bases respectively, with 10 bases between them. The germline CDR1 and CDR2 sequences are KGHSH and LQKENI. This CDR3 is 13 amino acids long. CDR3 residues: CASSSSDRNTIYF. CDR3 DNA: TGTGCCAGCTCATCCTCCGACAGAAACACCATATATTTT.

CDR3 DNA: TGTGCCAGCAGCTTACACAGGACTAACTATGGCTACACCTTC. This codes for CASSLHRTNYGYTF. The chain has TRBV7-8 and TRBJ1-2; D is possibly TRBD1 (5 bases). Germline loops: CDR1 SGHVS, CDR2 FQNEAQ. V gave up 2 bases and J gave up 0 bases, with 7 bases separating them. The CDR3 extends over 14 amino acids. Supplemented by reference TRBV7-8 and TRBJ1-2, the full variable domain reads GAGVSQSPRYKVAKRGQDVALRCDPISGHVSLFWYQQALGQGPEFLTYFQNEAQLDKSGLPSDRFFAERPEGSVSTLKIQRTQQEDSAVYLCASSLHRTNYGYTFGSGTRLTVV.

This clone showed up just once. The chain couples TRBV3-1 (or the pseudogene TRBV3-2) to TRBJ2-5; TRBD1 matches 7 bases. This CDR3 comprises 15 residues. Germline V lookup: CDR1 LGHDT, CDR2 YNNKEL (reference sequence). J was trimmed by 5 bases and V by 2 bases; bases with no gene match: 8. CDR3 in amino acids: CASSQFKGGLETQYF. CDR3 in DNA: TGTGCCAGCAGCCAATTTAAAGGGGGCTTGGAGACCCAGTACTTC.

The rearrangement links TRBV7-3 to TRBJ2-2; TRBD2 might be the D (6 bases). CDR3 length: 14 residues. From germline, CDR1 is SGHTA and CDR2 FQGTGA. Deletions cut 3 bases from V and 7 bases from J, with 12 bases between. CDR3 in DNA: TGTGCCAGCAGCTTGTACGGGAGAGGCGGGGAGCTGTTTTTT. Translation gives CASSLYGRGGELFF.

The CDR3 sequence is CASSLRGGEAFF. CDR3 bases: TGTGCCAGCAGTTTAAGGGGTGGTGAAGCTTTCTTT. The chain links TRBV12-3 or TRBV12-4 to TRBJ1-1; D possibly corresponds to TRBD1 (5 bases). The CDR3 loop spans 12 amino acids. The germline V and J ends were trimmed by 2 bases and 7 bases, with 8 bases remaining between them.

The chain couples TRBV19 to TRBJ2-7, with a possible D match to TRBD2 (5 bases). CDR3 length equals 13 residues. V shed 5 bases and J shed 2 bases, with 10 bases lying between them. In germline, CDR1 is LNHDA, CDR2 SQIVND (reference sequence). The chain's CDR3 is CASSLTGTYEQYF. The CDR3 bases are TGTGCCAGTAGTTTGACGGGGACCTACGAGCAGTACTTC.

V is TRBV19 and J is TRBJ2-5, with a possible D match to TRBD1 (6 bases). Germline-derived CDR1 and CDR2 are LNHDA and SQIVND (reference sequence). Trimming pared 2 bases from V and 1 base from J, leaving 11 bases between. The CDR3 is made up of 15 amino acids. The CDR3 loop reads CASSIYGDTQETQYF. CDR3 DNA sequence: TGTGCCAGTAGTATATATGGGGACACCCAAGAGACCCAGTACTTC.

Concerning this clone itself: Other DNA sequences in this specimen translate into the identical CDR3. CDR3 DNA sequence: TGTGCCAGCAGCCCCCGGACAGTGAGCTCCTACGAGCAGTACTTC. This gives the protein CASSPRTVSSYEQYF. This chain uses TRBV7-9 with TRBJ2-7; tentatively, D is TRBD1 (6 bases). Germline V gene lookup returns CDR1 SEHNR and CDR2 FQNEAQ (reference sequence). V shed 5 bases and J shed 0 bases, with 14 bases lying between them. CDR3 length: 15 amino acids. The complete variable domain, with remaining parts taken from reference TRBV7-9 and TRBJ2-7, reads DTGVSQNPRHKITKRGQNVTFRCDPISEHNRLYWYRQTLGQGPEFLTYFQNEAQLEKSRLLSDRFSAERPKGSFSTLEIQRTEQGDSAMYLCASSPRTVSSYEQYFGPGTRLTVT.

The CDR3 here is CASSKQGGEQFF. The CDR3 DNA sequence: TGTGCCAGCAGCAAACAGGGGGGTGAGCAGTTCTTC. J is TRBJ2-1 and V is TRBV9; 8 bases agree with TRBD1. Germline V gives CDR1 SGDLS, CDR2 YYNGEE. This CDR3 spans 12 amino acids. The V gene end was trimmed by 4 bases and the J gene end by 9 bases; junction bases not matched to a gene: 3.

This sequence joins TRBV3-1 (or the pseudogene TRBV3-2) and TRBJ2-3; 11 nucleotides line up with TRBD2. Trimming took 1 base from V and 5 from J; bases not matched to a gene: 8. The CDR3 is made up of 17 amino acids. CDR1 and CDR2 (germline): LGHDT, YNNKEL (reference sequence). The CDR3 nucleotides read TGTGCCAGCAGCCAAGGGGTTGATACTAGCGGGGGAGATACGCAGTATTTT. It codes for CASSQGVDTSGGDTQYF.

The chain employs TRBV29-1 and TRBJ1-2; 11 nucleotides agree with TRBD1. There are 16 residues in the CDR3. CDR1 and CDR2 from the germline V gene are SQVTM and ANQGSEA. Trimming removed 1 base from V and 6 bases from J; junction bases left unmatched: 10. In nucleotides, the CDR3 is TGCAGCGTTGAAGCACCCGGGACAGGGGGTACGGATGGCTACACCTTC. Encoded protein: CSVEAPGTGGTDGYTF.

The V gene is TRBV9, the J gene TRBJ2-2; D not resolved. The CDR3 loop spans 13 amino acids. V lost 1 base and J 4 bases, leaving 5 bases between the germline ends. Germline CDR1 is SGDLS and CDR2 is YYNGEE. DNA of the CDR3: TGTGCCAGCAGCGTACGAGTCACCGGGGAGCTGTTTTTT. It encodes CASSVRVTGELFF. The full variable domain, in which reference TRBV9 and TRBJ2-2 provide the parts outside the CDR3, is DSGVTQTPKHLITATGQRVTLRCSPRSGDLSVYWYQQSLDQGLQFLIQYYNGEERAKGNILERFSAQQFPDLHSELNLSSLELGDSALYFCASSVRVTGELFFGEGSRLTVL.

The chain employs TRBV6-1 and TRBJ2-3; the match to TRBD2 covers 10 bases. Per germline, CDR1 MNHNS and CDR2 SASEGT. V gave up 0 bases and J gave up 1 base; unmatched junction bases: 13. The CDR3 sequence is 20 residues long. The CDR3 region has the DNA TGTGCCAGCAGTGAAGCGAAGGGTAGCGGGAGGATCACGGGCACAGATACGCAGTATTTT. Its protein product is CASSEAKGSGRITGTDTQYF.

The rearrangement joins TRBV5-1 to TRBJ2-5; 10 bases fit TRBD1. The length of the CDR3 is 16 residues. CDR1 is SGHRS and CDR2 is YFSETQ in the germline V gene. With 1 base clipped from V and 2 bases from J, the junction kept 5 bases outside the gene matches. The CDR3 here is CASSLSGDRGQETQYF. The CDR3 nucleotides read TGCGCCAGCAGCTTGTCGGGGGACAGGGGACAAGAGACCCAGTACTTC.

The rearrangement uses TRBV5-4 and TRBJ2-7; 7 bases fit TRBD1. The CDR3 has 15 amino acids. The germline CDR1 and CDR2 sequences are SGHNT and YYREEE (reference sequence). The V gene end was trimmed by 4 bases and the J gene end by 7 bases; junction bases not matched to a gene: 14. The CDR3 bases are TGTGCCAGCAGCCCGATGAGGGGGCGCGTTGGAGAGCAGTACTTC. Its translation: CASSPMRGRVGEQYF.

This chain uses TRBV19 with TRBJ2-1; TRBD2 agrees at 9 bases. V shed 4 bases, J shed 5 bases, and the junction held 15 bases outside the gene matches. Germline V gives CDR1 LNHDA, CDR2 SQIVND (reference sequence). This CDR3 contains 18 residues. CDR3 nucleotides: TGTGCCAGTAGTACTGGATTTTGGGGGCCTAGCGGGAACAATGAGCAGTTCTTC. Its protein product is CASSTGFWGPSGNNEQFF. Supplemented by reference TRBV19 and TRBJ2-1, the full variable domain reads DGGITQSPKYLFRKEGQNVTLSCEQNLNHDAMYWYRQDPGQGLRLIYYSQIVNDFQKGDIAEGYSVSREKKESFPLTVTSAQKNPTAFYLCASSTGFWGPSGNNEQFFGPGTRLTVL.

J is TRBJ2-3 and V is TRBV4-3; 8 bases match TRBD2. V was pared by 6 bases and J by 1 base, with 6 bases of the junction left unmatched. The CDR3 contains 15 residues. The V gene's germline CDR1 is LGHNA and CDR2 YSLEER. CDR3 sequence: CASSLSGAGTDTQYF. In DNA, the CDR3 is TGCGCCAGCAGTCTTAGCGGGGCCGGCACAGATACGCAGTATTTT.

The CDR3 loop is CASSPTLAGGPVTGELFF. As DNA, the CDR3 is TGTGCCAGCAGCCCCACGCTGGCGGGAGGGCCCGTCACCGGGGAGCTGTTTTTT. This chain connects TRBV9 to TRBJ2-2; 9 bases agree with TRBD2. V lost 4 bases, J lost 4 bases, and 14 bases stayed unmatched. This CDR3 is 18 amino acids long. In germline, CDR1 is SGDLS, CDR2 YYNGEE.

The chain carries TRBV5-8 and TRBJ1-3; D remains ambiguous. The CDR3 length is 14 residues. V was shortened by 4 bases and J by 0 bases, with 8 bases between the two germline ends. Germline CDR1 and CDR2: SGHTS and YDEGEE. CDR3 DNA: TGTGCCAGCAGCCTATCCTACTCTGGAAACACCATATATTTT. This translates into CASSLSYSGNTIYF.

The table lists this clone with a count of one. The rearrangement joins TRBV30 to TRBJ1-4; a possible D gene is TRBD1 (6 bases). Germline assignment: CDR1 GTSNPN and CDR2 SVGIG (reference sequence). V was shortened by 3 bases and J by 8 bases, with 22 bases between the two germline ends. This CDR3 comprises 16 residues. The CDR3: CAWSTSRTDRVEKLFF. Here the CDR3 DNA reads TGTGCCTGGAGCACGTCCCGGACAGACCGGGTCGAAAAACTGTTTTTT.

This chain links TRBV23-1 with TRBJ2-3; unclear D gene. TRBV23-1 is reported as an ORF; its role is uncertain. The CDR3 sequence is 11 residues long. Trimming stripped 6 bases from V and 3 bases from J, with 4 bases between. This CDR3 is CASRQTDTQYF. The CDR3 region has the DNA TGCGCCAGCAGGCAGACAGATACGCAGTATTTT.

As DNA, the CDR3 is TGTGCCAGCAGCTCGTTGCAGCGGGGAAACTACAATGAGCAGTTCTTC. It specifies CASSSLQRGNYNEQFF. The chain combines TRBV7-9 with TRBJ2-1; 7 nucleotides align to TRBD2. The CDR3 covers 16 residues. Germline V gives CDR1 SEHNR, CDR2 FQNEAQ (reference sequence). V shed 4 bases and J 3 bases; nucleotides not matched to a gene: 9.